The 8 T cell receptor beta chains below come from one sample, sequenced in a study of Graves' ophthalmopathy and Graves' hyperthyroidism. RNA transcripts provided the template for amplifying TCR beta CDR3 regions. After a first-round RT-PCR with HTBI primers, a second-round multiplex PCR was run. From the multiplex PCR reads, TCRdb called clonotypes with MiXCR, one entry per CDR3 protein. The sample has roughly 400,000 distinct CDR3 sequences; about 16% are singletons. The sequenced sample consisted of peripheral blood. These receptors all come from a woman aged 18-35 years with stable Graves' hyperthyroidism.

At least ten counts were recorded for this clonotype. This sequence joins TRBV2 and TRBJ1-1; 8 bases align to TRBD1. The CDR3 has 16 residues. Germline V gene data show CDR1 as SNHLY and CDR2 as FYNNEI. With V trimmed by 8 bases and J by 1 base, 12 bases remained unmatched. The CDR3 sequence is CASPPPGGAGNTEAFF. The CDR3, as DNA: TGTGCCAGCCCCCCCCCAGGGGGCGCCGGGAACACTGAAGCTTTCTTT.

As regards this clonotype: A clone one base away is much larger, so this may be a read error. CDR3 DNA: TGTGCCATCAGCTTAGGAAGGACAGGGGGCACTGAAGCTTTCTTT. This sequence encodes CAISLGRTGGTEAFF. The rearrangement uses TRBV11-2 and TRBJ1-1, with TRBD1 matching 10 bases. The CDR3 loop spans 15 amino acids. Per germline, CDR1 SGHAT and CDR2 FQNNGV.

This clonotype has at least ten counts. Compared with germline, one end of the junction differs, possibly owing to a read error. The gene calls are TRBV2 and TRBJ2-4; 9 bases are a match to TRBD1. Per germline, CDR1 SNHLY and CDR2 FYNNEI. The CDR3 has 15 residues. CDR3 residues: CASRKTGGLQNIKYF. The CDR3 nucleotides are TGTGCCAGCCGAAAGACAGGGGGGCTTCAAAACATTAAGTACTTC.

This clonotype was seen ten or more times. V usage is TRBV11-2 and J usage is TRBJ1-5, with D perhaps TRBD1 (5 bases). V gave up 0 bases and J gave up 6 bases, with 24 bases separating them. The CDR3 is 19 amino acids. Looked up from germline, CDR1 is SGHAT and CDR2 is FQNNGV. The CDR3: CASSLEGGWRGPISQPQHF. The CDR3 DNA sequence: TGTGCCAGCAGCTTAGAGGGGGGTTGGAGGGGCCCAATCAGTCAGCCCCAGCATTTT.

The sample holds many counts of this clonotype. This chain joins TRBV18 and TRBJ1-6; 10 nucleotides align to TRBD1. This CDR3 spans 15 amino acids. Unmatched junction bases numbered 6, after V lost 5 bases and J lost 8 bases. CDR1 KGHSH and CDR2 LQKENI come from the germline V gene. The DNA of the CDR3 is TGTGCCAGCTCAACGTCCGGGACAGGGGATTCACCCCTCCACTTT. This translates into CASSTSGTGDSPLHF.

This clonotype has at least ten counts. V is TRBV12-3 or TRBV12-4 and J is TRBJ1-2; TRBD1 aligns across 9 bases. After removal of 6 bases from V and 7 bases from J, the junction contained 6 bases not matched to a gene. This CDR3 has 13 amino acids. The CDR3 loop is CASRSTGGGGYTF. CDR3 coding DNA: TGTGCCAGCAGATCGACAGGGGGAGGTGGCTACACCTTC.

CDR3 protein: CSARHLQETQYF. CDR3 bases: TGCAGTGCTAGACACCTCCAAGAGACCCAGTACTTC. V gene TRBV20-1 combines with J gene TRBJ2-5; the D is unclear. The CDR3 is 12 residues long. Germline CDR1 is DFQATT and CDR2 is SNEGSKA (reference sequence). V was cut by 2 bases and J by 1 base, with 5 bases left in between.

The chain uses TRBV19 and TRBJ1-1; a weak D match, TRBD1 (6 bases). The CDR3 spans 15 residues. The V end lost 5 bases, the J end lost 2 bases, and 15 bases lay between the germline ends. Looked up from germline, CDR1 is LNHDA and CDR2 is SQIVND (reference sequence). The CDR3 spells CASSASGALNTEAFF. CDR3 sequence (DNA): TGTGCCAGTAGTGCCTCGGGGGCCCTAAACACTGAAGCTTTCTTT.